These 28 T cell receptor beta chains were sequenced from one sample in a study of T cell repertoires in cytomegalovirus infection. These receptors' targets are unknown. From the reads, TCRdb called clonotypes with MiXCR, one entry per CDR3 protein. The sample contains approximately 600,000 distinct CDR3 sequences, just under 40% of which appear only once. The sample here was cultured PBMCs, taken from culture after CMV antigen stimulation. These receptors all come from a human donor in good health (CMV status not recorded). Some clones in this sample may be carry-over from other donors' samples.

This clonotype has only a few counts. The chain uses TRBV12-5 and TRBJ2-2; D unclear. V lost 7 bases, J lost 0 bases, and 9 bases lay in between. Per germline, CDR1 LGHNT and CDR2 FRNRAP. The CDR3 sequence is 14 residues long. CDR3 DNA sequence: TGTGCTAGTGCCCTAGGACCGAACACCGGGGAGCTGTTTTTT. Translating gives CASALGPNTGELFF. The full variable domain, with the rest looked up from reference TRBV12-5 and TRBJ2-2, is DARVTQTPRHKVTEMGQEVTMRCQPILGHNTVFWYRQTMMQGLELLAYFRNRAPLDDSGMPKDRFSAEMPDATLATLKIQPSEPRDSAVYFCASALGPNTGELFFGEGSRLTVL.

The chain has TRBV12-3 or TRBV12-4 and TRBJ2-1, with 12 nucleotides matching TRBD2. CDR3 size: 14 residues. Trimming took 6 bases from V and 13 from J; bases not matched to a gene: 10. In DNA, the CDR3 is TGTGCCAGCAGACAGGGGACTAGCGGGCCGGTTCAGTTCTTC. Its translation is CASRQGTSGPVQFF.

The V gene is TRBV11-3, the J gene TRBJ2-1; the match to TRBD1 covers 10 bases. After removal of 5 bases from V and 5 bases from J, the junction contained 9 bases not matched to a gene. The CDR3 sequence is 16 residues long. CDR1 is SGHNT and CDR2 is YENEEA in the germline V gene. The CDR3 nucleotides read TGTGCCAGCAGCCCCCCTTTGGGACAGGGGAACAATGAGCAGTTCTTC. It translates to CASSPPLGQGNNEQFF.

The chain employs TRBV20-1 and TRBJ2-1; perhaps D is TRBD1 or TRBD2 (6 bases each). CDR1 is DFQATT and CDR2 is SNEGSKA in the germline V gene (reference sequence). Trimming cost V 0 bases and J 4 bases, with 16 bases left between them. The CDR3 has 16 amino acids. As DNA, the CDR3 is TGCAGTGCTAGAGATCAGACGGGGGCAATGTACAATGAGCAGTTCTTC. Encoded protein: CSARDQTGAMYNEQFF.

There are a few counts of this clonotype. V gene TRBV7-2 combines with J gene TRBJ1-6, with D perhaps TRBD1 (6 bases). Deletions cut 9 bases from V and 11 bases from J, with 20 bases between. Germline lookup yields CDR1 SGHTA and CDR2 FQGNSA. This CDR3 has 14 amino acids. DNA of the CDR3: TGTGCCAGTAAGACAGACAGGATAGAACCACCCCTCCACTTT. Translation gives CASKTDRIEPPLHF.

This clonotype was seen a few times. The chain carries TRBV7-8 and TRBJ2-7, with D hard to call. Per the germline V gene, CDR1 is SGHVS and CDR2 is FQNEAQ. CDR3 length equals 15 residues. Trimming removed 5 bases at V and 0 bases at J, with 14 bases between. CDR3 nucleotide sequence: TGTGCCAGCAGCCCCGACCTGACCCGCTCCTACGAGCAGTACTTC. Its protein product is CASSPDLTRSYEQYF.

This clonotype was detected only a few times. The chain links TRBV10-3 to TRBJ2-7; D uncertain. CDR3 length: 15 amino acids. Germline V gene data show CDR1 as ENHRY and CDR2 as SYGVKD. V lost 4 bases to trimming and J lost 0 bases, with 13 bases between them. The CDR3 bases are TGTGCCATCAGTGCCGGGCCGCGGAACTCCTACGAGCAGTACTTC. This codes for CAISAGPRNSYEQYF.

In its sample, this clonotype was seen many times. The rearrangement joins TRBV7-2 to TRBJ1-1; D is ambiguous. The CDR3 spans 13 residues. Germline V lookup: CDR1 SGHTA, CDR2 FQGNSA. The V end was cut by 3 bases, the J end by 4 bases, with 9 bases between. The CDR3 protein is CASSFRFVTEAFF. In DNA, the CDR3 is TGTGCCAGCAGCTTCAGGTTTGTCACTGAAGCTTTCTTT.

The chain has TRBV20-1 and TRBJ2-1; 10 nucleotides agree with TRBD1. Germline CDR1 is DFQATT and CDR2 is SNEGSKA (reference sequence). V lost 0 bases and J lost 8; bases outside the gene matches: 7. The CDR3 extends over 15 amino acids. This CDR3 is CSAREETGGFDEQFF. The CDR3 nucleotides read TGCAGTGCTAGAGAAGAGACAGGGGGCTTCGATGAGCAGTTCTTC.

This clonotype has just a few counts. The chain carries TRBV7-2 and TRBJ1-5; D uncertain. This CDR3 spans 15 amino acids. Germline values: CDR1 SGHTA, CDR2 FQGNSA. The V end lost 0 bases, the J end lost 4 bases, and 10 bases lay between the germline ends. The CDR3 sequence is CASSLAYGNNQPQHF. The DNA of the CDR3 is TGTGCCAGCAGCTTAGCGTACGGGAATAATCAGCCCCAGCATTTT.

This clonotype has only a few counts. This chain uses TRBV19 with TRBJ1-4; D not resolved. Trimming took 8 bases from V and 0 from J, leaving 10 bases between them. Per the germline V gene, CDR1 is LNHDA and CDR2 is SQIVND (reference sequence). The CDR3 extends over 14 amino acids. The CDR3 loop is CASGQESTNEKLFF. CDR3 bases: TGTGCCAGTGGGCAGGAGTCAACTAATGAAAAACTGTTTTTT.

This chain links TRBV20-1 with TRBJ1-3; D not resolved. Per germline, CDR1 DFQATT and CDR2 SNEGSKA (reference sequence). Deletions cut 0 bases from V and 4 bases from J, with 4 bases between. This CDR3 is 12 amino acids long. The CDR3 DNA reads TGCAGTGCTAGAGATACAGGAAACACCATATATTTT. Its translation: CSARDTGNTIYF.

The chain combines TRBV6-2 or TRBV6-3 with TRBJ2-1, with 10 bases matching TRBD2. V trimming: 5 bases; J trimming: 2 bases; junction bases outside the gene matches: 6. The CDR3 runs to 16 residues. Germline V lookup: CDR1 MNHEY, CDR2 SVGEGT. The CDR3 nucleotides are TGTGCCAGCAGTCCTCTCCTAGCGGGGGCCTACAATGAGCAGTTCTTC. Amino acids: CASSPLLAGAYNEQFF.

V gene TRBV7-2 combines with J gene TRBJ2-7; D gene unclear. Trimming left V 3 bases short and J 2 bases short, with 23 bases between. CDR3 length: 18 residues. Germline V CDR1 and CDR2: SGHTA, FQGNSA. CDR3 nucleotides: TGTGCCAGCAGCTTCTCCTACGGCAGCAATAAATTTCCCTACGAGCAGTACTTC. It encodes CASSFSYGSNKFPYEQYF. Full variable domain (remainder filled in from reference TRBV7-2 and TRBJ2-7): GAGVSQSPSNKVTEKGKDVELRCDPISGHTALYWYRQSLGQGLEFLIYFQGNSAPDKSGLPSDRFSAERTGGSVSTLTIQRTQQEDSAVYLCASSFSYGSNKFPYEQYFGPGTRLTVT.

In this sample, this clonotype turned up a few times. This chain joins TRBV12-3 or TRBV12-4 and TRBJ2-1, with 12 nucleotides matching TRBD2. CDR3 length equals 15 residues. V lost 6 bases to trimming and J lost 4 bases; unmatched junction nucleotides: 4. Here the CDR3 reads CASSNGLAGYNEQFF. The CDR3 DNA follows: TGTGCCAGCAGCAACGGACTAGCGGGGTACAATGAGCAGTTCTTC.

The chain links TRBV25-1 to TRBJ2-5, with TRBD1 matching 8 bases. V was clipped by 7 bases and J by 4 bases; unmatched bases: 14. Germline-derived CDR1 and CDR2 are MGHDK and SYGVNS. CDR3 length equals 16 residues. The CDR3 here is CASTPQQTGASETQYF. The CDR3 DNA follows: TGTGCCAGCACCCCCCAGCAGACAGGGGCATCAGAGACCCAGTACTTC.

This clonotype has more than one count but fewer than ten. An end of the junction differs from the germline gene, which may be a read error. The rearrangement joins TRBV7-9 to TRBJ2-1; D is unresolved. Germline CDR1 SEHNR, CDR2 FQNEAQ (reference sequence). The CDR3 covers 15 residues. The CDR3 protein is CASRLDRSSYNEQFF. In DNA form, the CDR3 reads TGTGCCAGCAGATTAGACCGAAGCTCCTACAATGAGCAGTTCTTC.

CDR3 protein: CASSQGDNGEQYF. DNA of the CDR3: TGTGCCAGCAGCCAGGGGGATAACGGCGAGCAGTACTTC. V is TRBV3-1 and J is TRBJ2-7, with D possibly called TRBD1 or TRBD2 (5 bases each). The ends were cut back, 3 bases at V and 6 bases at J, with 12 bases in the middle. CDR3 length: 13 residues. CDR1 is LGHDT, CDR2 YNNKEL, per germline (reference sequence).

V usage is TRBV3-1 and J usage is TRBJ2-7, with 11 bases matching TRBD2. CDR1 is LGHDT and CDR2 is YNNKEL in the germline V gene (reference sequence). CDR3 size: 16 residues. J lost 1 base, V lost 5 bases, and 7 bases had no gene match. For the CDR3, the DNA is TGTGCCAGCAGCGAACTAGCGGGAGATCCATCCTACGAGCAGTACTTC. This gives the protein CASSELAGDPSYEQYF.

The V gene is TRBV19, the J gene TRBJ2-3, with TRBD1 matching over 8 bases. CDR3 size: 15 residues. Germline V gene data show CDR1 as LNHDA and CDR2 as SQIVND (reference sequence). V was pared by 5 bases and J by 1 base, with 5 bases of the junction left unmatched. This CDR3 is CASSPDRGGTDTQYF. CDR3 sequence (DNA): TGTGCCAGTAGTCCTGACAGGGGAGGCACAGATACGCAGTATTTT.

For the CDR3, the DNA is TGCAGTGAAAGACAGGGGTCCTACGAGCAGTACTTC. This translates into CSERQGSYEQYF. V gene TRBV20-1 combines with J gene TRBJ2-7; 8 bases agree with TRBD1. V lost 7 bases and J lost 1; bases outside the gene matches: 3. CDR1 and CDR2 (germline): DFQATT, SNEGSKA (reference sequence). CDR3 length: 12 residues.

This clonotype appeared a few times. The chain carries TRBV12-3 or TRBV12-4 and TRBJ1-4; D uncertain. This CDR3 contains 15 residues. V was trimmed by 5 bases and J by 8 bases, leaving 18 bases between them. The CDR3 DNA reads TGTGCCAGCAGTCCTCCGGGTAGGGTGTACGAAAAACTGTTTTTT. Encoded protein: CASSPPGRVYEKLFF.

The chain employs TRBV12-5 and TRBJ2-5; possibly TRBD2 for D (5 bases). The CDR3 loop spans 16 amino acids. Trimming cost V 5 bases and J 0 bases, with 16 bases left between them. Germline CDR1 is LGHNT and CDR2 is FRNRAP. The CDR3 bases are TGTGCTAGTGGTATCATAAGTGGGGAGTACCAAGAGACCCAGTACTTC. Translating gives CASGIISGEYQETQYF.

The table lists this clonotype with many counts. The rearrangement uses TRBV7-2 and TRBJ1-2; 9 bases agree with TRBD1. The CDR3 covers 14 residues. Trimming at V came to 3 bases and at J to 3 bases, leaving 2 bases not matched to a gene. Germline loops: CDR1 SGHTA, CDR2 FQGNSA. CDR3 DNA sequence: TGTGCCAGCAGCTTCAGGACAGGGGACTATGGCTACACCTTC. Its translation: CASSFRTGDYGYTF.

The rearrangement joins TRBV12-3 or TRBV12-4 to TRBJ1-2; D may be TRBD1 (5 bases). The CDR3 extends over 14 amino acids. The V gene lost 6 bases and the J gene lost 1 base, with 12 bases spanning the gap. CDR3 DNA sequence: TGTGCCAGCAGCGATCGACAGTTTAACTATGGCTACACCTTC. Its protein product is CASSDRQFNYGYTF.

This clonotype came up a few times. This CDR3 is CASSLAPQLSGANVLTF. The CDR3 bases are TGTGCCAGCAGCTTAGCCCCCCAGCTCTCTGGGGCCAACGTCCTGACTTTC. The chain couples TRBV7-2 to TRBJ2-6, with D hard to call. The CDR3 contains 17 residues. Trimming stripped 0 bases from V and 0 bases from J, with 9 bases between. Germline CDR1 SGHTA, CDR2 FQGNSA.

A single count supports this clonotype. The chain links TRBV14 to TRBJ1-1; D ambiguous. V lost 2 bases, J lost 11 bases, and 18 bases lay in between. Looked up from germline, CDR1 is SGHDN and CDR2 is FVKESK. This CDR3 has 14 residues. Here the CDR3 reads CASSQLSGGSGAFF. The DNA of the CDR3 is TGTGCCAGCAGCCAACTTTCAGGCGGCAGTGGGGCTTTCTTT.

This clonotype was found a few times. This chain joins TRBV4-2 and TRBJ2-1; a possible D gene is TRBD1 (5 bases). The CDR3 extends over 17 amino acids. V lost 1 base, J lost 0 bases, and 13 bases lay in between. Germline CDR1 LGHNA, CDR2 YNFKEQ. The CDR3, as DNA: TGTGCCAGCAGCCAAGGGGGCGACCGTTCCTCCTACAATGAGCAGTTCTTC. Translation gives CASSQGGDRSSYNEQFF.